What follows describes a single T cell receptor (beta chain). An end of the junction differs from the germline gene, which may be a read error. This sample stems from a study of cytomegalovirus exposure and HLA in healthy donors. There are 11 residues in the CDR3. CDR1 and CDR2 (germline): DFQATT, SNEGSKA (reference sequence). 13 Jbeta primers and 60 Vbeta primers were used for the PCR. Repertoires were generated with immunoSEQ multiplex PCR, while TCRdb's copy carries only in-frame clones and drops some. The table records about 200,000 clones, around 73% of them present only once. V and J are TRBV20-1 and TRBJ1-2; 7 nucleotides line up with TRBD1. The sequence derives from a woman younger than 45 in good health and CMV-seronegative. Sequenced material: PBMCs. As DNA, the CDR3 is TGCAGTGCTAGATTCCCGACAGGGTGCTCCTTC. This gives the protein CSARFPTGCSF.